The present entry profiles one TCR beta chain with its context. The antigen is not known. The CDR3 runs to 13 residues. The germline V gene has CDR1 SQVTM and CDR2 ANQGSEA. Trimming pared 3 bases from V and 4 bases from J, leaving 12 bases between. Blood samples were obtained at baseline, cycle 4 day 1, and cycle 7 day 1. These data are taken from a study of OX40 agonist ivuxolimab in advanced cancers. Study conclusions and caveats: The average count of expanded clones was higher among CD8+ T cells than among CD4+.

TCRdb keeps only in-frame clones here, not all; method: immunoSEQ multiplex PCR. In the table there are about 60,000 clones, 85% to 90% of which are singletons. The chain uses TRBV29-1 and TRBJ2-5, with a weak D call TRBD1 (8 bases). The starting material was CD4+ or CD8+ T cells sorted from blood, obtained in a trial of the OX40 agonist ivuxolimab. This receptor was obtained from an adult with an advanced solid tumor such as melanoma, head and neck, liver or kidney cancer. Written as DNA, the CDR3 is TGCAGCGTTGAGCACAGGGGGGGAGAGACCCAGTACTTC. Translating it yields CSVEHRGGETQYF.